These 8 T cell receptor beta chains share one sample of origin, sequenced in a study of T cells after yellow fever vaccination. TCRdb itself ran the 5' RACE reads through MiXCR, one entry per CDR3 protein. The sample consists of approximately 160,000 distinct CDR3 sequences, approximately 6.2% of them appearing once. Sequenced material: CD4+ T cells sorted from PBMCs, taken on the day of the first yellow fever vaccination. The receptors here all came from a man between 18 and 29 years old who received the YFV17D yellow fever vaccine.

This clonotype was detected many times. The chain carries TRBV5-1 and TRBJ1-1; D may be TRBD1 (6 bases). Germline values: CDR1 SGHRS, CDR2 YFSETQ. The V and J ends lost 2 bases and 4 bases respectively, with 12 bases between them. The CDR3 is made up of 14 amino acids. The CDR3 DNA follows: TGCGCCAGCAGCTTATCCCAAGGGGGCACTGAAGCTTTCTTT. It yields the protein CASSLSQGGTEAFF.

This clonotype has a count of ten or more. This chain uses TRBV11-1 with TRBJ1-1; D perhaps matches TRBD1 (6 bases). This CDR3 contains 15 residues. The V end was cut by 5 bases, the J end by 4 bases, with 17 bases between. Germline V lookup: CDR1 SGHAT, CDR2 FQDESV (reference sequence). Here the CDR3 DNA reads TGTGCCAGCAGCCCCTGGTGGGGGGCTATCACTGAAGCTTTCTTT. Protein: CASSPWWGAITEAFF.

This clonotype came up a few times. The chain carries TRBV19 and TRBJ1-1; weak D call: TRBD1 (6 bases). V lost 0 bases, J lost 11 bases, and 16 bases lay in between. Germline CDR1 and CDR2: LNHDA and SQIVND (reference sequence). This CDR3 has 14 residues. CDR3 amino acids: CASSIDRDTLGAFF. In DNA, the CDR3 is TGTGCCAGTAGTATAGATAGGGACACTCTAGGGGCTTTCTTT.

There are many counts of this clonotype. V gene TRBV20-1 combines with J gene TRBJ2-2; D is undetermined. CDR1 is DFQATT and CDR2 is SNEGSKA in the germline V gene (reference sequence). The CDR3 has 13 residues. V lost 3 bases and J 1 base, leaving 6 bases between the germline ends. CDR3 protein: CSARDGNTGELFF. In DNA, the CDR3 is TGCAGTGCTAGGGACGGGAACACCGGGGAGCTGTTTTTT.

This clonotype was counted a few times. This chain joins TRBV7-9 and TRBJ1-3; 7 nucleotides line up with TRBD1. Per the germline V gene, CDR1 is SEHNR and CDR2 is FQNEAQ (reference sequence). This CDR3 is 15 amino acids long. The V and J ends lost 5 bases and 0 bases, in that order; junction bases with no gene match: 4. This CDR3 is CASSPTGASGNTIYF. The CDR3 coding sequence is TGTGCCAGCAGCCCCACAGGGGCCTCTGGAAACACCATATATTTT.

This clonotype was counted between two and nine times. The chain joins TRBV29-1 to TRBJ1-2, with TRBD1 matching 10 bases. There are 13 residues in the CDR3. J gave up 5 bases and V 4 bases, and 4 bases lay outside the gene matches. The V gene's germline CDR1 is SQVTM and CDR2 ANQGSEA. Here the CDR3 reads CSVVWDRGYGYTF. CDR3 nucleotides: TGCAGCGTTGTATGGGACAGGGGATATGGCTACACCTTC.

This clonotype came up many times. The CDR3 reads CASSRSASGGSDTQYF. The CDR3 nucleotides read TGTGCCAGCAGCCGTTCCGCCAGCGGGGGCTCCGATACGCAGTATTTT. The chain couples TRBV7-2 to TRBJ2-3; 8 bases fit TRBD2. Germline V gene lookup returns CDR1 SGHTA and CDR2 FQGNSA. The CDR3 is 16 residues long. The V and J ends lost 5 bases and 6 bases, in that order; junction bases with no gene match: 13.

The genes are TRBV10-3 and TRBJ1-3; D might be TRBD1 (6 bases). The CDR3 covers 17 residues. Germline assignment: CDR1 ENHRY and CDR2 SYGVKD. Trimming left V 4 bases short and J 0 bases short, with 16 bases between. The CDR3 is CAISATTTGHSGNTIYF. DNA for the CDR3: TGTGCCATCAGTGCCACCACTACAGGGCACTCTGGAAACACCATATATTTT.